One and the same sample provided the 29 T cell receptor beta chains below, sequenced in a study of metastatic and nonmetastatic thyroid tumors. Thyroid surgery took place with no prior treatment in any patient. TCRdb used MiXCR to call clones anew from the PCR reads. The table records over 5,500 clones, about a third of them present only once. The sample comprised adjacent normal tissue. The receptors derive from a female donor with papillary thyroid cancer or a benign thyroid nodule (not recorded which). Some clones in this sample may be carry-over from other donors' samples.

The chain recombines TRBV11-2 with TRBJ2-7; D gene ambiguous. Germline-derived CDR1 and CDR2 are SGHAT and FQNNGV. Trimming took off 4 bases at V and 7 bases at J, with 14 bases between the two ends. This CDR3 contains 13 residues. DNA for the CDR3: TGTGCCAGCAGCTCCAACAGCCCCTCGGAGCAGTACTTC. Translating gives CASSSNSPSEQYF.

V and J are TRBV12-3 or TRBV12-4 and TRBJ2-3, with 7 bases aligning to TRBD2. There are 13 residues in the CDR3. The junction had 5 bases not matched to a gene; V was cut back by 6 bases and J by 5 bases. CDR3 DNA: TGTGCCAGCAGGGGAGGGCCGGTAGATACGCAGTATTTT. Translating gives CASRGGPVDTQYF.

The chain couples TRBV4-1 to TRBJ1-3, with D unresolved. Trimming left V 2 bases short and J 4 bases short, with 6 bases between. Germline V gene sequence: CDR1 MGHRA, CDR2 YSYEKL. CDR3 length equals 13 residues. The CDR3 DNA reads as TGCGCCAGCAGCCAAACTAGAGGAAACACCATATATTTT. This encodes CASSQTRGNTIYF.

The chain joins TRBV20-1 to TRBJ1-1; D may be TRBD1 (6 bases). This CDR3 spans 15 amino acids. Per the germline V gene, CDR1 is DFQATT and CDR2 is SNEGSKA (reference sequence). V lost 3 bases to trimming and J lost 0 bases, with 14 bases between them. The CDR3 reads CSASTGMELNTEAFF. The CDR3 bases are TGCAGTGCTAGTACAGGGATGGAGTTGAACACTGAAGCTTTCTTT.

This clone has only a few counts. The gene calls are TRBV12-3 or TRBV12-4 and TRBJ2-1, with 13 bases matching TRBD2. The V gene end was trimmed by 6 bases and the J gene end by 10 bases; junction bases not matched to a gene: 9. CDR3 length: 15 residues. The CDR3 region has the DNA TGTGCCAGCAGCCTACTAGCGGGAGGGCTAGGCGAGCAGTTCTTC. This encodes CASSLLAGGLGEQFF.

By its share, this clone is medium-sized (0.01 to 0.1%). The chain recombines TRBV12-3 or TRBV12-4 with TRBJ2-5; TRBD1 might be the D (5 bases). CDR3 length: 13 amino acids. The V and J ends lost 5 bases and 4 bases respectively, with 11 bases between them. The CDR3 protein is CASSRGFGETQYF. In DNA form, the CDR3 reads TGTGCCAGCAGTAGGGGTTTTGGAGAGACCCAGTACTTC.

This clone was counted between two and nine times. This sequence may be a read error, since a much larger clone differs from it by one base. Within the sample, other DNA sequences also encode this same CDR3. V is TRBV5-4 and J is TRBJ2-6; maybe TRBD1 (6 bases). Germline V gives CDR1 SGHNT, CDR2 YYREEE (reference sequence). This CDR3 has 16 residues. The CDR3: CASSLGTASGANVLTF. CDR3 DNA sequence: TGTGCCAGCAGCTTGGGGACAGCCTCTGGTGCCAACGTCCTGACTTTC.

In the case of this clone: At one of its ends the junction is not consistent with the germline gene, which may arise from a read error. The chain employs TRBV27 and TRBJ2-6; a weak D match, TRBD1 (5 bases). The length of the CDR3 is 17 residues. Germline values: CDR1 MNHEY, CDR2 SMNVEV (reference sequence). CDR3 protein: CASSYLRSSSGAIVLHF. The CDR3 DNA follows: TGTGCCAGCAGTTACCTCCGCTCGAGCTCTGGGGCCATCGTCCTGCATTTC.

In DNA form, the CDR3 reads TGTGCCAGCAGCCTAACCTTTTCGACGGACGAGCAGTACTTC. Translating gives CASSLTFSTDEQYF. The chain carries TRBV7-9 and TRBJ2-7; D unresolved. Trimming took 5 bases from V and 5 from J, leaving 16 bases between them. Germline V CDR1 and CDR2: SEHNR, FQNEAQ (reference sequence). The CDR3 totals 14 residues.

The rearrangement uses TRBV6-1 and TRBJ1-5; 8 bases fit TRBD1. This CDR3 is 18 amino acids long. V trimming: 0 bases; J trimming: 4 bases; junction bases outside the gene matches: 11. CDR1 is MNHNS, CDR2 SASEGT, per germline. The CDR3 loop reads CASSEARVQGAWNQPQHF. CDR3 in DNA: TGTGCCAGCAGTGAAGCGCGGGTCCAGGGGGCTTGGAATCAGCCCCAGCATTTT.

This chain joins TRBV11-2 and TRBJ2-1; TRBD2 aligns across 10 bases. This CDR3 comprises 16 residues. The V segment lost 5 bases and the J segment 7 bases; nucleotides outside the gene matches: 11. Germline assignment: CDR1 SGHAT and CDR2 FQNNGV. CDR3: CASSRSASGSWNEQFF. The CDR3 DNA is TGTGCCAGCAGCCGATCAGCTAGCGGGAGCTGGAATGAGCAGTTCTTC.

This clone was counted a few times. J is TRBJ2-7 and V is TRBV28; possibly TRBD1 for D (6 bases). Trimming took off 2 bases at V and 6 bases at J, with 17 bases between the two ends. CDR1 MDHEN and CDR2 SYDVKM come from the germline V gene. This CDR3 comprises 15 residues. CDR3 residues: CASSLRAAGASEQYF. The CDR3 nucleotides read TGTGCCAGCAGTTTAAGGGCGGCAGGGGCCTCCGAGCAGTACTTC.

This chain links TRBV5-1 with TRBJ1-6, with 7 bases that match TRBD1. V shed 6 bases, J shed 9 bases, and the junction held 12 bases outside the gene matches. The length of the CDR3 is 15 residues. In germline, CDR1 is SGHRS, CDR2 YFSETQ. CDR3 in amino acids: CASTPGGTDSSPLHF. The CDR3 nucleotides are TGCGCCAGCACCCCAGGAGGGACAGACAGTTCACCCCTCCACTTT.

This clone is large in the sample. V and J are TRBV6-1 and TRBJ2-7, with D possibly being TRBD1 (6 bases). V lost 6 bases and J 1 base, leaving 7 bases between the germline ends. The germline gives CDR1 MNHNS, CDR2 SASEGT. CDR3 size: 12 residues. The DNA of the CDR3 is TGTGCCAGCAGCAGGGGTTCCTACGAGCAGTACTTC. It yields the protein CASSRGSYEQYF.

There are a few counts of this clone. The chain uses TRBV2 and TRBJ2-1, with D possibly being TRBD2 (6 bases). The CDR3 runs to 15 residues. CDR1 is SNHLY and CDR2 is FYNNEI in the germline V gene. Deletions cut 6 bases from V and 1 base from J, with 13 bases between. CDR3 nucleotides: TGTGCCAGCAGGAGTAGCGGTTCGTCCTACAATGAGCAGTTCTTC. Translation: CASRSSGSSYNEQFF. The variable domain in full, with the rest retrieved from reference TRBV2 and TRBJ2-1, is EPEVTQTPSHQVTQMGQEVILRCVPISNHLYFYWYRQILGQKVEFLVSFYNNEISEKSEIFDDQFSVERPDGSNFTLKIRSTKLEDSAMYFCASRSSGSSYNEQFFGPGTRLTVL.

Relative to its sample, this clone is medium-sized. The chain is built from TRBV20-1 and TRBJ2-5; D is possibly TRBD2 (6 bases). From germline, CDR1 is DFQATT and CDR2 SNEGSKA (reference sequence). This CDR3 has 15 residues. Trimming left V 1 base short and J 1 base short, with 13 bases between. CDR3 sequence: CSARGGEIIQETQYF. CDR3 nucleotides: TGCAGTGCTAGAGGCGGGGAGATAATCCAAGAGACCCAGTACTTC.

This clone has just a few counts. The chain joins TRBV27 to TRBJ2-3; D gene unclear. Trimming took off 4 bases at V and 2 bases at J, with 7 bases between the two ends. Germline CDR1 MNHEY, CDR2 SMNVEV (reference sequence). The CDR3 consists of 13 residues. The CDR3 protein is CASSSQLTDTQYF. Written as DNA, the CDR3 is TGTGCCAGCAGTTCCCAACTCACAGATACGCAGTATTTT.

The CDR3 region is CASSIITGELFF. The CDR3 DNA follows: TGTGCCAGCAGCATCATAACCGGGGAGCTGTTTTTT. The V gene is TRBV6-1, the J gene TRBJ2-2; the D is unclear. V was shortened by 6 bases and J by 5 bases, with 7 bases between the two germline ends. The CDR3 totals 12 residues. Germline values: CDR1 MNHNS, CDR2 SASEGT.

This clone was observed a few times. The chain combines TRBV6-1 with TRBJ1-5; 11 bases align to TRBD1. V gave up 8 bases and J gave up 1 base; unmatched junction bases: 4. The V gene's germline CDR1 is MNHNS and CDR2 SASEGT. The CDR3 length is 15 residues. CDR3 sequence (DNA): TGTGCCAGCCGCGGACAGGGGGCGAGCAATCAGCCCCAGCATTTT. Translation gives CASRGQGASNQPQHF.

Comment on this clone: Germline and junction disagree at one end, which may indicate a read error. V gene TRBV20-1 combines with J gene TRBJ1-6; 8 bases are a match to TRBD1. The V gene's germline CDR1 is DFQATT and CDR2 SNEGSKA (reference sequence). CDR3 length: 15 residues. The CDR3 sequence is CSARRRDRRPSPIHF. The CDR3 nucleotides read TGCAGTGCTAGACGCCGGGACAGGCGCCCTTCACCCATCCACTTT.

This clone showed up just a few times. The V gene is TRBV5-1, the J gene TRBJ1-1; D remains unclear. Trimming took 5 bases from V and 3 from J, leaving 11 bases between them. The germline CDR1 and CDR2 sequences are SGHRS and YFSETQ. The CDR3 loop spans 13 amino acids. As DNA, the CDR3 is TGCGCCAGCAGTATGGGTTCCTACACTGAAGCTTTCTTT. Protein product: CASSMGSYTEAFF.

The chain carries TRBV27 and TRBJ2-5; TRBD1 aligns across 8 bases. The end of the DNA is better explained by TRBJ2-1, so the J call may be wrong. The germline CDR1 and CDR2 sequences are MNHEY and SMNVEV (reference sequence). This CDR3 has 17 amino acids. The CDR3 bases are TGTGCCAGCAGTTTATCCCGGACAGGGATCGGTTACAATGAGCAGTTCTTC. Residues: CASSLSRTGIGYNEQFF.

This clone was found a few times. The chain's CDR3 is CASSEGGQGYEQYF. The CDR3 region has the DNA TGTGCCAGCAGTGAGGGGGGACAGGGCTACGAGCAGTACTTC. V usage is TRBV28 and J usage is TRBJ2-7, with TRBD1 matching 9 bases. This CDR3 region has 14 residues. In germline, CDR1 is MDHEN, CDR2 SYDVKM. J lost 3 bases, V lost 5 bases, and 5 bases had no gene match.

V is TRBV11-3 and J is TRBJ2-7, with TRBD2 as a possible D gene (6 bases). CDR3 length: 15 amino acids. Between the trimmed V and J ends, which lost 4 bases and 3 bases, there was a span of 16 bases. Germline CDR1 reads SGHNT; CDR2 reads YENEEA. CDR3 amino acids: CASSSAFAGYYEQYF. DNA of the CDR3: TGTGCCAGCAGCTCCGCGTTTGCGGGATACTACGAGCAGTACTTC.

This clone has only a few counts. V usage is TRBV28 and J usage is TRBJ2-7; 9 bases are a match to TRBD1. The CDR3 runs to 14 residues. CDR1 MDHEN and CDR2 SYDVKM come from the germline V gene. V was clipped by 6 bases and J by 5 bases; unmatched bases: 8. CDR3 sequence: CASSNRGQLNEQYF. CDR3 nucleotides: TGTGCCAGCAGCAACAGGGGGCAGTTGAACGAGCAGTACTTC.

This clone has only a few counts. The chain recombines TRBV4-1 with TRBJ2-2; weak D call: TRBD1 (6 bases). V lost 3 bases, J lost 6 bases, and 11 bases lay in between. CDR3 length: 14 residues. The V gene's germline CDR1 is MGHRA and CDR2 YSYEKL. DNA of the CDR3: TGCGCCAGCAGCCAGCACAGGGATGCCGGGGAGCTGTTTTTT. This gives the protein CASSQHRDAGELFF.

This clone was seen only a few times. The chain recombines TRBV6-5 with TRBJ1-1; TRBD1 matches 8 bases. Germline CDR1 reads MNHEY; CDR2 reads SVGAGI. This CDR3 spans 15 amino acids. V shed 6 bases, J shed 5 bases, and the junction held 11 bases outside the gene matches. The CDR3 DNA sequence: TGTGCCAGCAGCTTAAGTCGACAGGGGCTAACTGAAGCTTTCTTT. This translates into CASSLSRQGLTEAFF.

The rearrangement links TRBV20-1 to TRBJ2-2; D is unclear. The CDR3 length is 14 residues. Trimming stripped 0 bases from V and 8 bases from J, with 13 bases between. In germline, CDR1 is DFQATT, CDR2 SNEGSKA (reference sequence). As DNA, the CDR3 is TGCAGTGCTAGAGATCGGACGGCCGGTGGGGAGCTGTTTTTT. Protein sequence: CSARDRTAGGELFF.

This sequence joins TRBV5-8 and TRBJ1-2, with TRBD1 identical over 8 bases. Germline V gives CDR1 SGHTS, CDR2 YDEGEE. The trim removed 6 bases at V and 5 bases at J, leaving 9 bases unmatched. The length of the CDR3 is 14 residues. The CDR3 nucleotides are TGTGCCAGCAACCCCGGGCAGGGGGCATATGGCTACACCTTC. Translation gives CASNPGQGAYGYTF. Combining the CDR3 with reference TRBV5-8 and TRBJ1-2 gives the whole variable domain EAGVTQSPTHLIKTRGQQATLRCSPISGHTSVYWYQQALGLGLQFLLWYDEGEERNRGNFPPRFSGRQFPNYSSELNVNALELEDSALYLCASNPGQGAYGYTFGSGTRLTVV.